A single TCR beta chain is shown here with its context. Its antigen is not known. The study ran its PCR with 60 Vbeta and 13 Jbeta primers. Only in-frame clones appear in the TCRdb table, and some are missing; sequencing was by immunoSEQ multiplex PCR. The table shows 200,000 or so clones, with roughly four fifths occurring only once. CDR1 and CDR2 from the germline V gene are MNHEY and SVGAGI. The CDR3 loop spans 13 amino acids. Trimming removed 6 bases at V and 5 bases at J, with 13 bases between. This entry belongs to a study of cytomegalovirus exposure and HLA in healthy donors. Notes on the study in general: In a later analysis, donors in an Asian-associated ancestry cluster reportedly had fewer N-insertions in productive TCRs than the cohort mean. In a later analysis, compared with equally common non-associated chains, HLA-associated beta chains were more expanded. Some highly shared sequence variants likely arose as a pipeline artifact. By a later analysis, the bulk of CMV-associated TCR beta chains appeared HLA-restricted.

The sequence was obtained from a boy younger than 10 in good health and CMV-seronegative. The chain recombines TRBV6-5 with TRBJ1-1; possible D gene TRBD1, 5 bases. The sample consisted of PBMCs. For the CDR3, the DNA is TGTGCCAGCAGCTCCACCCCAGGGACTGAAGCTTTCTTT. It specifies CASSSTPGTEAFF.